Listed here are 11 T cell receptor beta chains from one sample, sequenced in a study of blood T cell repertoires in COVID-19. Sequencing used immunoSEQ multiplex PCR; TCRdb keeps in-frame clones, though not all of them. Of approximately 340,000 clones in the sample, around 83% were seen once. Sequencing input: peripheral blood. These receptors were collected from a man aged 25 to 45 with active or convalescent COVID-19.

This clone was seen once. The CDR3 DNA is TGTGCCAGCAGCGGGACTAGCGGGGATTCCTACAATGAGCAGTTCTTC. Residues: CASSGTSGDSYNEQFF. This rearrangement joins TRBV9 to TRBJ2-1; 12 positions agree with TRBD2. The ends lost 3 bases at V and 1 base at J; junction bases unmatched: 2. This CDR3 contains 16 residues. CDR1 and CDR2 (germline): SGDLS, YYNGEE. Combining the CDR3 with reference TRBV9 and TRBJ2-1 gives the whole variable domain DSGVTQTPKHLITATGQRVTLRCSPRSGDLSVYWYQQSLDQGLQFLIQYYNGEERAKGNILERFSAQQFPDLHSELNLSSLELGDSALYFCASSGTSGDSYNEQFFGPGTRLTVL.

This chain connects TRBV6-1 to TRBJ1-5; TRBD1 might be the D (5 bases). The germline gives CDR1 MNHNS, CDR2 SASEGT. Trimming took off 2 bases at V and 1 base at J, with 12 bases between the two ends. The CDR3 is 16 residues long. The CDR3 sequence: CASSEWAGKSNQPQHF. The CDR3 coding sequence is TGTGCCAGCAGTGAATGGGCAGGGAAGAGCAATCAGCCCCAGCATTTT.

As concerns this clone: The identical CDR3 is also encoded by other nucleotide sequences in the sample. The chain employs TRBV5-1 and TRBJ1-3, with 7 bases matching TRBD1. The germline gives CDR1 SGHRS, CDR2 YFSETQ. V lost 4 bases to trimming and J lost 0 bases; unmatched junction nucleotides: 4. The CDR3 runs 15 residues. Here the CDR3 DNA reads TGCGCCAGCAGCCTTGGGACAGCCTCTGGAAACACCATATATTTT. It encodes CASSLGTASGNTIYF.

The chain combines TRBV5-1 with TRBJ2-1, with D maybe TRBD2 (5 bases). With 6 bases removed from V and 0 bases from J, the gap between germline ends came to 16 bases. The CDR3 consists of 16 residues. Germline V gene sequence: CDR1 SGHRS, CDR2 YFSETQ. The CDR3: CASIGGGWGSYNEQFF. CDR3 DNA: TGCGCCAGCATAGGTGGCGGGTGGGGCTCCTACAATGAGCAGTTCTTC.

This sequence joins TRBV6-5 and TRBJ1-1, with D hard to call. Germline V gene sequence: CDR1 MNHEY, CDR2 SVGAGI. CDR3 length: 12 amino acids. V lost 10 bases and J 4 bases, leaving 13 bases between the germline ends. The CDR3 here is CATRSVSTEAFF. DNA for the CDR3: TGTGCCACCCGATCGGTGAGCACTGAAGCTTTCTTT.

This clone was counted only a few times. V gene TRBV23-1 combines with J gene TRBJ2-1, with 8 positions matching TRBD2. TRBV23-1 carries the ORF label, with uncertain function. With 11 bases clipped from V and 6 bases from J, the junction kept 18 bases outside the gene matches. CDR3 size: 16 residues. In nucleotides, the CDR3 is TGCGCCGTCAAAAGAGCGGGAGAAAGGAGCAGCAATGAGCAGTTCTTC. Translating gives CAVKRAGERSSNEQFF.

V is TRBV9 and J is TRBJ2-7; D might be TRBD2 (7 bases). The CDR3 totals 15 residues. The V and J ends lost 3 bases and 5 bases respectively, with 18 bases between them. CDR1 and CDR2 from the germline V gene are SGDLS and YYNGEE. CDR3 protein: CASSEGGSRLHEQYF. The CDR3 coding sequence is TGTGCCAGCAGCGAGGGGGGGTCTCGGCTCCACGAGCAGTACTTC.

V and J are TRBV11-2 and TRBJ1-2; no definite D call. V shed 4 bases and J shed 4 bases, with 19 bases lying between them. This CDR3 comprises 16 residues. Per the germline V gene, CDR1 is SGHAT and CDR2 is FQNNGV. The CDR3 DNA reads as TGTGCCAGCAGCTCTTTGACTGTTGTCGGTATCTATGGCTACACCTTC. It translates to CASSSLTVVGIYGYTF. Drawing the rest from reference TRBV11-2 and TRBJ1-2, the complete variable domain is EAGVAQSPRYKIIEKRQSVAFWCNPISGHATLYWYQQILGQGPKLLIQFQNNGVVDDSQLPKDRFSAERLKGVDSTLKIQPAKLEDSAVYLCASSSLTVVGIYGYTFGSGTRLTVV.

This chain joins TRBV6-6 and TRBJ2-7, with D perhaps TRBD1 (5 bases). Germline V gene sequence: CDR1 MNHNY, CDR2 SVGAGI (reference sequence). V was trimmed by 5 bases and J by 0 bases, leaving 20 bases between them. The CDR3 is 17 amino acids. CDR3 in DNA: TGTGCCAGCAGTCTAGGGGCCCCACGGTCAAGCTCCTACGAGCAGTACTTC. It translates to CASSLGAPRSSSYEQYF.

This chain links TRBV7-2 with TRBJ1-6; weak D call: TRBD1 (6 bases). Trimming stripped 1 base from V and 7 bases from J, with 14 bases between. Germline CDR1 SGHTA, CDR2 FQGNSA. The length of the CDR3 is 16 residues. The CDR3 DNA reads TGTGCCAGCAGCTTAGTCTCGGACAGTGGGAATTCACCCCTCCACTTT. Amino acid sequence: CASSLVSDSGNSPLHF.

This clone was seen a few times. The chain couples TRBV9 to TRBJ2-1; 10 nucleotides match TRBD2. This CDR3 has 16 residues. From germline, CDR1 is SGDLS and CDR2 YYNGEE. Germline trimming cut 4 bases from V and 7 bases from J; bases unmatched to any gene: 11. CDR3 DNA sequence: TGTGCCAGCAGCTCCCGGCTAGCGGGAGTTAGGAATGAGCAGTTCTTC. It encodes CASSSRLAGVRNEQFF. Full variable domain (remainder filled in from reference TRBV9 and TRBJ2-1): DSGVTQTPKHLITATGQRVTLRCSPRSGDLSVYWYQQSLDQGLQFLIQYYNGEERAKGNILERFSAQQFPDLHSELNLSSLELGDSALYFCASSSRLAGVRNEQFFGPGTRLTVL.